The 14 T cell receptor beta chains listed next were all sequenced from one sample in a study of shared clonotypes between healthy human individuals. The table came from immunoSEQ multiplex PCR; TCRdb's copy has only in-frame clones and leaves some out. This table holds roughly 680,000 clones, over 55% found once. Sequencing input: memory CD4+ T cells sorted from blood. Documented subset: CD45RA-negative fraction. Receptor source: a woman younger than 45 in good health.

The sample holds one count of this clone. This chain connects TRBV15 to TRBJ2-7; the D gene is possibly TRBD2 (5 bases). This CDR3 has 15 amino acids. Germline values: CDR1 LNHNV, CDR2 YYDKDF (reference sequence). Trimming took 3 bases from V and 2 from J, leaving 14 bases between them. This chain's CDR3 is CATSRRPSPTYEQYF. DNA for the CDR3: TGTGCCACCAGCAGGAGGCCTAGCCCAACCTACGAGCAGTACTTC.

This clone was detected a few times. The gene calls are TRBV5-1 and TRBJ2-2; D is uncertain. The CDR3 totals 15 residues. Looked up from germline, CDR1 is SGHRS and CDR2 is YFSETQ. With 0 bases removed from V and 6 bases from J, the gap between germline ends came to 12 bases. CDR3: CASSLAVALAGELFF. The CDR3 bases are TGCGCCAGCAGCTTGGCCGTGGCGTTGGCCGGGGAGCTGTTTTTT.

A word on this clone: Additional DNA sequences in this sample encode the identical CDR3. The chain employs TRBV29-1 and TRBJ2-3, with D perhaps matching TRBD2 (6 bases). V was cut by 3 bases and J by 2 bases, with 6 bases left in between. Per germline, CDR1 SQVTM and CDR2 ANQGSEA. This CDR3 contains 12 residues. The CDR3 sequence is CSVERDTDTQYF. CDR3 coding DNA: TGCAGCGTTGAGCGGGACACAGATACGCAGTATTTT.

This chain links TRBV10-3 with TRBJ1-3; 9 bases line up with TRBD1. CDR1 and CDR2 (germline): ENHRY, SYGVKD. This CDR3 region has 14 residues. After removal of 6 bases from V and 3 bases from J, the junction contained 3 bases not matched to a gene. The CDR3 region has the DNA TGTGCCATCAGGGGGACAGGGAATGGAAACACCATATATTTT. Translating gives CAIRGTGNGNTIYF.

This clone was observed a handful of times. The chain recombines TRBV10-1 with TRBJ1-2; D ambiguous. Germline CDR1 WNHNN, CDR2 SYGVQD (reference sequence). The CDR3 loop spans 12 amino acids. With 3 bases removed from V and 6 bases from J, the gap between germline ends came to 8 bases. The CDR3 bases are TGCGCCAGCAGTGAAAGATATAATGGCTACACCTTC. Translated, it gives CASSERYNGYTF.

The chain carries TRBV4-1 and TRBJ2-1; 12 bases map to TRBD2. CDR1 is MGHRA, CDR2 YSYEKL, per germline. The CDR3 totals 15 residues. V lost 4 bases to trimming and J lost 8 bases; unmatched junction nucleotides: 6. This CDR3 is CASSPWGLAGDEQFF. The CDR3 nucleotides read TGCGCCAGCAGCCCGTGGGGACTAGCGGGCGATGAGCAGTTCTTC.

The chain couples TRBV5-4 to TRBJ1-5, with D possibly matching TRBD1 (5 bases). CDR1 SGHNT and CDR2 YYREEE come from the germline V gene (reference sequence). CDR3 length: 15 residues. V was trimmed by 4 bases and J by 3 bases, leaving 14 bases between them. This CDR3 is CASSDGRGPNQPQHF. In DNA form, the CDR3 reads TGTGCCAGCAGCGACGGTAGGGGTCCCAATCAGCCCCAGCATTTT.

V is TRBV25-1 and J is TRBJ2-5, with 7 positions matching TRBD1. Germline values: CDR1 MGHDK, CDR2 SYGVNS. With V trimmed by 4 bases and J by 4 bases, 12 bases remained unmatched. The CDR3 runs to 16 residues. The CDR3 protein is CASSGPRDSEGETQYF. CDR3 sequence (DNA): TGTGCCAGCAGTGGCCCCCGGGACAGTGAAGGAGAGACCCAGTACTTC.

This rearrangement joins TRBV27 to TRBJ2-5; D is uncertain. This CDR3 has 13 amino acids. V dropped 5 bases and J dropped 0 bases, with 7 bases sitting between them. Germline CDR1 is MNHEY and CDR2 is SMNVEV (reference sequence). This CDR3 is CASSKSYQETQYF. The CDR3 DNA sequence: TGTGCCAGCAGTAAATCGTACCAAGAGACCCAGTACTTC.

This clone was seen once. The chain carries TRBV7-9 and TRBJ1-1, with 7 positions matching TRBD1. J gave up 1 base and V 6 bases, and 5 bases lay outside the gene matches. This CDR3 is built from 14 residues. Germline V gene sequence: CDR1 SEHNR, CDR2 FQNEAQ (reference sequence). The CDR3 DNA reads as TGTGCCAGCAGTTGGGACAGAAAGAACACTGAAGCTTTCTTT. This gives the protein CASSWDRKNTEAFF.

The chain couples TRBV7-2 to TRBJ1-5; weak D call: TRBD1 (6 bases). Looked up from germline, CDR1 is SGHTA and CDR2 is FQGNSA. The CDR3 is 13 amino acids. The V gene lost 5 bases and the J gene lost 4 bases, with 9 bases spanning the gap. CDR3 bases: TGTGCCAGCAGCGGCACAGGGAATCAGCCCCAGCATTTT. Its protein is CASSGTGNQPQHF.

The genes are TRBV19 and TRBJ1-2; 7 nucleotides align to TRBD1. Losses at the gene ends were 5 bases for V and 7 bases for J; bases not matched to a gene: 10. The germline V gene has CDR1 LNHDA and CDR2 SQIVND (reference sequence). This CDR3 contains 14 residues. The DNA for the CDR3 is TGTGCCAGTAGTTCAACAGGGGTGTCCGGTGGCTACACCTTC. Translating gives CASSSTGVSGGYTF.

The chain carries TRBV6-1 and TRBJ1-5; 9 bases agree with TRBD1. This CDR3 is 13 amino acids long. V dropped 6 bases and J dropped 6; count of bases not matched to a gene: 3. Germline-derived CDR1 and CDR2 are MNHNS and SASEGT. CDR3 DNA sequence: TGTGCCAGCAGCGACAGGGGGTTTCAGCCCCAGCATTTT. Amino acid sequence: CASSDRGFQPQHF.

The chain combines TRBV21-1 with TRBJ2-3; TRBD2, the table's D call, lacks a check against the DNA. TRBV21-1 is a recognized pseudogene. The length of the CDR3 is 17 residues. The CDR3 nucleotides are TGTGCCAGCAGCAAAGTTAGACTAGCGGGAGGCACAGATACGCAGTATTTT. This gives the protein CASSKVRLAGGTDTQYF.